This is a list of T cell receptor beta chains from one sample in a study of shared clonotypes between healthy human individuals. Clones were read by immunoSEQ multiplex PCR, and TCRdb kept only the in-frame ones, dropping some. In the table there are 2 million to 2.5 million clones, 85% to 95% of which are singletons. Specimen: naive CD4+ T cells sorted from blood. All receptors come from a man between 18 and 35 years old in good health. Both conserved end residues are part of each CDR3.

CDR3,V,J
CASSVGLLPMNTEAFF,TRBV9,TRBJ1-1
CASSRRLAGVLLLSYNEQFF,TRBV27,TRBJ2-1
CAISESPGQGGKLFF,TRBV10-3,TRBJ1-4
CASSQSGGPYEQYF,TRBV6-1,TRBJ2-7
CASSQGQGAEPQHF,TRBV4-2,TRBJ1-5
CSVRAVLAKNIQYF,TRBV29-1,TRBJ2-4
CASSLELAGSIHEQYF,TRBV7-2,TRBJ2-7
CASSRTGGNSNQPQHF,TRBV28,TRBJ1-5
CASSTGRGYSPLHF,TRBV5-1,TRBJ1-6
CASSLDGTGGDTIYF,TRBV7-9,TRBJ1-3
CASSHLLAGGGETQYF,TRBV5-4,TRBJ2-5
CASSRGTATNEKLFF,TRBV19,TRBJ1-4
CASSLTGDAQPQHF,TRBV6-5,TRBJ1-5
CASSLAALASTDTQYF,TRBV5-1,TRBJ2-3
CARASEDGAYEQYF,TRBV19,TRBJ2-7
CASSTRGETQYF,TRBV7-3,TRBJ2-5
CASSDPGQGNQPQHF,TRBV25-1,TRBJ1-5
CATSRTGDGSPLHF,TRBV15,TRBJ1-6
CASSFSAYVGKETQYF,TRBV5-4,TRBJ2-5
CASSQAGGGGYPPYEQYF,TRBV4-1,TRBJ2-7
CASSGGGTSTDTQYF,TRBV5-4,TRBJ2-3
CASSQQNSPLHF,TRBV4-3,TRBJ1-6
CASRVLSSGQGYGELFF,TRBV27,TRBJ2-2
CAISESGTAQETQYF,TRBV10-3,TRBJ2-5
CAWSAGLALHRQETQYF,TRBV30,TRBJ2-5
CASSLSSGANVLTF,TRBV5-1,TRBJ2-6
CASSLLGDRQETQYF,TRBV7-2,TRBJ2-5
CASTGTGSYNEQFF,TRBV27,TRBJ2-1